These 10 T cell receptor beta chains were all obtained from the same sample, sequenced in a study of Ad26.COV2.S vaccination and SARS-CoV-2 variants. Treatment described: roughly 18 received Ad26.COV2.S at low or high dose, single or two shots; about 5 received placebo; per-sample allocation not given. Following the first vaccine or placebo injection, samples were taken on day 63. TCRdb's table, derived via immunoSEQ multiplex PCR, lists solely in-frame clones and lacks some. The data contain over 400,000 clones, 92% of them singletons. The sequenced sample was peripheral blood, obtained in a trial of Ad26.COV2.S vaccine versus placebo. These receptors were taken from a person between 18 and 60 years old who received the Ad26.COV2.S COVID-19 vaccine or a placebo.

CDR3 loop: CASSLAGTGHGDTQYF. For the CDR3, the DNA is TGTGCCAGCAGCTTGGCCGGGACAGGGCATGGAGATACGCAGTATTTT. The chain recombines TRBV5-6 with TRBJ2-3; 9 bases match TRBD1. There are 16 residues in the CDR3. Unmatched junction bases numbered 7, after V lost 0 bases and J lost 5 bases. Germline V gene lookup returns CDR1 SGHDT and CDR2 YYEEEE.

The chain carries TRBV15 and TRBJ1-1; TRBD1 is a possible D gene (5 bases). Germline V gene data show CDR1 as LNHNV and CDR2 as YYDKDF (reference sequence). Between the trimmed V and J ends, which lost 0 bases and 4 bases, there was a span of 12 bases. CDR3 length: 15 residues. CDR3 sequence reads: CATSRDGGVGTEAFF. In DNA form, the CDR3 reads TGTGCCACCAGCAGAGATGGGGGGGTAGGCACTGAAGCTTTCTTT.

The chain carries TRBV12-5 and TRBJ1-3; D unresolved. With 1 base removed from V and 1 base from J, the gap between germline ends came to 14 bases. CDR1 and CDR2 from the germline V gene are LGHNT and FRNRAP. This CDR3 has 17 residues. The CDR3: CASGLALDWESGNTIYF. CDR3 bases: TGTGCTAGTGGTTTGGCCCTCGACTGGGAATCTGGAAACACCATATATTTT. The complete variable domain, with remaining parts taken from reference TRBV12-5 and TRBJ1-3, reads DARVTQTPRHKVTEMGQEVTMRCQPILGHNTVFWYRQTMMQGLELLAYFRNRAPLDDSGMPKDRFSAEMPDATLATLKIQPSEPRDSAVYFCASGLALDWESGNTIYFGEGSWLTVV.

The chain links TRBV7-8 to TRBJ1-4; D is possibly TRBD1 (5 bases). V dropped 7 bases and J dropped 5 bases, with 14 bases sitting between them. CDR3 length equals 14 residues. Germline V gene data show CDR1 as SGHVS and CDR2 as FQNEAQ. The CDR3 nucleotides read TGTGCCAGCACCCTGAGGGGTCGGAATGAAAAACTGTTTTTT. Translated, it gives CASTLRGRNEKLFF.

The chain links TRBV6-5 to TRBJ2-7, with D possibly matching TRBD2 (6 bases). Trimming shortened V by 2 bases and J by 6 bases, and 11 bases separated the two germline ends. Per germline, CDR1 MNHEY and CDR2 SVGAGI. The CDR3 is made up of 13 amino acids. The chain's CDR3 is CASSYGGLGEQYF. CDR3 bases: TGTGCCAGCAGTTACGGGGGGTTAGGCGAGCAGTACTTC.

V usage is TRBV9 and J usage is TRBJ2-2; D is unresolved. V lost 3 bases to trimming and J lost 0 bases, with 12 bases between them. This CDR3 is 16 amino acids long. Germline V gene lookup returns CDR1 SGDLS and CDR2 YYNGEE. CDR3 in DNA: TGTGCCAGCAGCGCTTTGGCCTCACCGAACACCGGGGAGCTGTTTTTT. Its protein product is CASSALASPNTGELFF. Combining the CDR3 with reference TRBV9 and TRBJ2-2 gives the whole variable domain DSGVTQTPKHLITATGQRVTLRCSPRSGDLSVYWYQQSLDQGLQFLIQYYNGEERAKGNILERFSAQQFPDLHSELNLSSLELGDSALYFCASSALASPNTGELFFGEGSRLTVL.

The chain employs TRBV25-1 and TRBJ1-2; 9 bases map to TRBD1. There are 16 residues in the CDR3. Trimming removed 7 bases from V and 7 bases from J; junction bases left unmatched: 16. The germline CDR1 and CDR2 sequences are MGHDK and SYGVNS. The CDR3 nucleotides are TGTGCCAGCAACCGAGGGGGACAGGGTTTGTCGGGTGGCTACACCTTC. Residues: CASNRGGQGLSGGYTF.

The rearrangement uses TRBV2 and TRBJ1-4, with no clear D. This CDR3 has 15 amino acids. The germline V gene encodes CDR1 SNHLY and CDR2 FYNNEI. Trimming cost V 6 bases and J 0 bases, with 11 bases left between them. The CDR3 bases are TGTGCCAGCAGGAACCCCGGGGCAACTAATGAAAAACTGTTTTTT. Residues: CASRNPGATNEKLFF.

The J gene is TRBJ1-1, the V gene TRBV12-3 or TRBV12-4; weak D call: TRBD1 (5 bases). The V and J ends lost 3 bases and 3 bases respectively, with 8 bases between them. CDR3 length: 13 residues. In DNA form, the CDR3 reads TGTGCCAGCAGTTTCGGGGGGTACACTGAAGCTTTCTTT. This encodes CASSFGGYTEAFF.

The rearrangement links TRBV7-2 to TRBJ1-1, with D unresolved. The CDR3 is 15 residues long. V gave up 3 bases and J gave up 0 bases, with 11 bases separating them. Germline values: CDR1 SGHTA, CDR2 FQGNSA. CDR3 bases: TGTGCCAGCAGCTTTTACGGGCCAATGAACACTGAAGCTTTCTTT. Its translation: CASSFYGPMNTEAFF.